This entry lists 31 T cell receptor beta chains sequenced from one sample in a study of T cell repertoires in ileal Crohn's disease. Assay: immunoSEQ multiplex PCR; the TCRdb copy retains only in-frame clones and omits some. The sample records 2,500 to 3,500 clones, 55% to 70% being singletons. Noted time point: proximal margin of the surgical specimen (macroscopically non-inflamed). Sequencing was carried out using ileal tissue. The source is an adult with Crohn's disease.

This sequence joins TRBV11-3 and TRBJ2-5, with 7 positions matching TRBD2. CDR1 and CDR2 (germline): SGHNT, YENEEA. The CDR3 totals 16 residues. The V gene end was trimmed by 5 bases and the J gene end by 5 bases; junction bases not matched to a gene: 14. This CDR3 reads CASSPSRGRVRETQYF. The CDR3 coding sequence is TGTGCCAGCAGCCCCTCCCGGGGGAGGGTCCGGGAGACCCAGTACTTC.

This chain joins TRBV6-1 and TRBJ2-3, with D hard to call. The germline V and J ends were trimmed by 6 bases and 4 bases, with 14 bases remaining between them. Germline CDR1 MNHNS, CDR2 SASEGT. The CDR3 totals 14 residues. CDR3: CASSSQSGADTQYF. The CDR3 DNA is TGTGCCAGCAGCTCGCAGTCTGGCGCAGATACGCAGTATTTT.

This CDR3 is CASSYTGVNGELFF. CDR3 DNA sequence: TGTGCCAGCAGTTATACGGGAGTTAACGGGGAGCTGTTTTTT. J is TRBJ2-2 and V is TRBV28; tentative D call: TRBD2 (6 bases). V dropped 4 bases and J dropped 7 bases, with 13 bases sitting between them. The V gene's germline CDR1 is MDHEN and CDR2 SYDVKM. The CDR3 is made up of 14 amino acids. The whole variable domain, remainder taken from reference TRBV28 and TRBJ2-2, is DVKVTQSSRYLVKRTGEKVFLECVQDMDHENMFWYRQDPGLGLRLIYFSYDVKMKEKGDIPEGYSVSREKKERFSLILESASTNQTSMYLCASSYTGVNGELFFGEGSRLTVL.

V gene TRBV19 combines with J gene TRBJ1-1, with 7 positions matching TRBD1. Germline CDR1 LNHDA, CDR2 SQIVND (reference sequence). The CDR3 is 15 amino acids. V was pared by 8 bases and J by 11 bases, with 20 bases of the junction left unmatched. This CDR3 is CASSPLHRGSVVAFF. CDR3 DNA: TGTGCCAGTTCCCCCCTTCACAGGGGATCCGTCGTCGCTTTCTTT.

The V and J genes are TRBV9 and TRBJ1-1, with D tentatively TRBD1 (5 bases). Germline CDR1 is SGDLS and CDR2 is YYNGEE. Trimming stripped 3 bases from V and 0 bases from J, with 6 bases between. There are 13 residues in the CDR3. CDR3 residues: CASSGQLNTEAFF. The CDR3 nucleotides read TGTGCCAGCAGCGGACAGTTGAACACTGAAGCTTTCTTT.

The V gene is TRBV28, the J gene TRBJ1-1; TRBD1 matches 7 bases. CDR1 MDHEN and CDR2 SYDVKM come from the germline V gene. The CDR3 has 14 residues. After removal of 5 bases from V and 6 bases from J, the junction contained 9 bases not matched to a gene. This chain's CDR3 is CASSRTGVVAEAFF. The CDR3 DNA reads as TGTGCCAGCAGTCGAACAGGGGTCGTCGCTGAAGCTTTCTTT.

As to this clone: Different DNA sequences within this sample yield the same CDR3. The gene calls are TRBV7-9 and TRBJ1-4; D not resolved. Trimming took 6 bases from V and 0 from J, leaving 2 bases between them. CDR1 is SEHNR, CDR2 FQNEAQ, per germline (reference sequence). The CDR3 is 12 amino acids. The CDR3 nucleotides read TGTGCCAGCAGTCCAACTAATGAAAAACTGTTTTTT. Translated: CASSPTNEKLFF.

The V gene is TRBV6-4, the J gene TRBJ2-1; 9 bases agree with TRBD2. The CDR3 length is 15 residues. Germline-derived CDR1 and CDR2 are MRHNA and SNTAGT. With 3 bases clipped from V and 0 bases from J, the junction kept 0 bases outside the gene matches. CDR3 DNA sequence: TGTGCCAGCAGTGAGCGGGAGGGCTCCTACAATGAGCAGTTCTTC. Its translation: CASSEREGSYNEQFF.

The V and J genes are TRBV7-2 and TRBJ2-7; D remains unclear. Germline CDR1 and CDR2: SGHTA and FQGNSA. V was pared by 5 bases and J by 2 bases, with 13 bases between. The CDR3 is 14 amino acids. CDR3 DNA: TGTGCCAGCAGCCCCGGACGGGTTACCTACGAGCAGTACTTC. This sequence encodes CASSPGRVTYEQYF.

This rearrangement joins TRBV15 to TRBJ1-2; the match to TRBD1 covers 8 bases. Germline loops: CDR1 LNHNV, CDR2 YYDKDF (reference sequence). J lost 5 bases, V lost 3 bases, and 8 bases had no gene match. The CDR3 has 15 amino acids. The CDR3 sequence is CATSRDRAPGYGYTF. CDR3 sequence (DNA): TGTGCCACCAGCAGGGACAGGGCCCCGGGGTATGGCTACACCTTC.

In its sample, this clone ranks as medium-sized. The V gene is TRBV9, the J gene TRBJ2-5, with 8 nucleotides matching TRBD1. Germline CDR1 and CDR2: SGDLS and YYNGEE. V lost 4 bases and J lost 5; bases outside the gene matches: 7. The CDR3 runs 14 residues. CDR3 loop: CASSTGGTSETQYF. Written as DNA, the CDR3 is TGTGCCAGCAGCACAGGGGGAACCTCGGAGACCCAGTACTTC.

The chain links TRBV7-9 to TRBJ1-4, with unresolved D. CDR1 SEHNR and CDR2 FQNEAQ come from the germline V gene (reference sequence). V lost 6 bases to trimming and J lost 8 bases, with 10 bases between them. This CDR3 has 12 residues. The CDR3 protein is CASSPVREKLFF. The CDR3 bases are TGTGCCAGCAGTCCAGTCAGGGAAAAACTGTTTTTT.

This chain uses TRBV7-9 with TRBJ1-1; D is perhaps TRBD1 (5 bases). The CDR3 spans 13 residues. V was trimmed by 5 bases and J by 3 bases, leaving 10 bases between them. The germline CDR1 and CDR2 sequences are SEHNR and FQNEAQ (reference sequence). CDR3 amino acids: CASSRIGDTEAFF. The CDR3 DNA follows: TGTGCCAGCAGCCGCATAGGGGACACTGAAGCTTTCTTT.

The J gene is TRBJ2-1, the V gene TRBV5-1; D ambiguous. CDR1 SGHRS and CDR2 YFSETQ come from the germline V gene. The CDR3 sequence is 14 residues long. Trimming stripped 0 bases from V and 7 bases from J, with 11 bases between. The CDR3 DNA follows: TGCGCCAGCAGCTTGGACGGTATACGGAATGAGCAGTTCTTC. Translated: CASSLDGIRNEQFF.

J is TRBJ2-5 and V is TRBV10-3, with D possibly matching TRBD2 (6 bases). The CDR3 runs to 12 residues. V was trimmed by 10 bases and J by 5 bases, leaving 14 bases between them. Germline V gene sequence: CDR1 ENHRY, CDR2 SYGVKD. In DNA, the CDR3 is TGTGCCACCAGCGCGGGACGGGAGACCCAGTACTTC. It specifies CATSAGRETQYF.

This chain links TRBV27 with TRBJ1-3; D not resolved. The germline gives CDR1 MNHEY, CDR2 SMNVEV (reference sequence). The CDR3 length is 13 residues. V gave up 5 bases and J gave up 0 bases, with 5 bases separating them. CDR3 sequence reads: CASSEYSGNTIYF. DNA of the CDR3: TGTGCCAGCAGTGAGTACTCTGGAAACACCATATATTTT.

V usage is TRBV11-2 and J usage is TRBJ2-1; D not certain. The germline V gene has CDR1 SGHAT and CDR2 FQNNGV. The length of the CDR3 is 13 residues. V dropped 1 base and J dropped 2 bases, with 3 bases sitting between them. The CDR3 here is CASSLVAYNEQFF. The CDR3 DNA follows: TGTGCCAGCAGCTTAGTGGCCTACAATGAGCAGTTCTTC.

Relative to its sample, this clone is large. This chain links TRBV28 with TRBJ1-3, with D possibly TRBD1 on 5 matching bases. Between the trimmed V and J ends, which lost 10 bases and 0 bases, there was a span of 13 bases. CDR1 is MDHEN, CDR2 SYDVKM, per germline. This CDR3 has 14 amino acids. The CDR3 reads CATRDSSSGNTIYF. As DNA, the CDR3 is TGTGCCACTCGGGACTCCAGCTCTGGAAACACCATATATTTT. Combining the CDR3 with reference TRBV28 and TRBJ1-3 gives the whole variable domain DVKVTQSSRYLVKRTGEKVFLECVQDMDHENMFWYRQDPGLGLRLIYFSYDVKMKEKGDIPEGYSVSREKKERFSLILESASTNQTSMYLCATRDSSSGNTIYFGEGSWLTVV.

This chain joins TRBV19 and TRBJ1-2; no reliable D call. This CDR3 has 12 residues. Germline CDR1 is LNHDA and CDR2 is SQIVND (reference sequence). V was clipped by 6 bases and J by 2 bases, with 7 bases between them. This CDR3 reads CASRTKNYGYTF. The CDR3 bases are TGTGCCAGTAGGACGAAGAACTATGGCTACACCTTC.

Points on this clone: Other DNA sequences of this sample code for an identical CDR3. This chain joins TRBV5-1 and TRBJ2-5; 9 bases are a match to TRBD1. The CDR3 has 17 residues. V lost 3 bases, J lost 1 base, and 10 bases stayed unmatched. Germline CDR1 and CDR2: SGHRS and YFSETQ. The CDR3 DNA reads as TGCGCCAGCAGCTCTCGACAGGGGGATATCACCCAAGAGACCCAGTACTTC. It translates to CASSSRQGDITQETQYF.

The J gene is TRBJ2-1, the V gene TRBV12-5; perhaps D is TRBD1 or TRBD2 (5 bases each). V lost 4 bases, J lost 4 bases, and 8 bases lay in between. This CDR3 region has 13 residues. Germline CDR1 and CDR2: LGHNT and FRNRAP. CDR3 amino acids: CASGWGFYNEQFF. The CDR3 DNA reads as TGTGCTAGTGGTTGGGGGTTTTACAATGAGCAGTTCTTC. Looking up the rest from reference TRBV12-5 and TRBJ2-1 gives the full variable domain: DARVTQTPRHKVTEMGQEVTMRCQPILGHNTVFWYRQTMMQGLELLAYFRNRAPLDDSGMPKDRFSAEMPDATLATLKIQPSEPRDSAVYFCASGWGFYNEQFFGPGTRLTVL.

CDR3 sequence (DNA): TGTGCCAGCAGCTCGCCGGGGACAGTCTATGGCTACACCTTC. Translating gives CASSSPGTVYGYTF. The chain is built from TRBV5-4 and TRBJ1-2; 7 nucleotides line up with TRBD1. The germline V gene encodes CDR1 SGHNT and CDR2 YYREEE (reference sequence). The ends lost 3 bases at V and 4 bases at J; junction bases unmatched: 6. The CDR3 is 14 amino acids.

The chain recombines TRBV2 with TRBJ1-2, with D hard to call. V was pared by 5 bases and J by 5 bases, with 9 bases between. The CDR3 is made up of 12 amino acids. Germline CDR1 is SNHLY and CDR2 is FYNNEI. CDR3 region: CASSSGDYGYTF. The CDR3 DNA sequence: TGTGCCAGCAGTTCAGGTGATTATGGCTACACCTTC.

The chain recombines TRBV9 with TRBJ2-3, with a tentative D call TRBD2 (5 bases). Trimming took 4 bases from V and 12 from J, leaving 18 bases between them. The germline gives CDR1 SGDLS, CDR2 YYNGEE. This CDR3 region has 13 residues. The DNA for the CDR3 is TGTGCCAGCAGCACGGCAGGCGGGCAGATACAGTATTTT. This translates into CASSTAGGQIQYF.

The genes are TRBV7-9 and TRBJ1-2, with D hard to call. CDR3 length: 14 amino acids. Trimming removed 4 bases from V and 3 bases from J, with 12 bases in between. Germline V CDR1 and CDR2: SEHNR, FQNEAQ (reference sequence). The CDR3 spells CASSSDGTHYGYTF. The CDR3 region has the DNA TGTGCCAGCAGCTCAGACGGTACGCACTATGGCTACACCTTC. The whole variable domain, filled in from reference TRBV7-9 and TRBJ1-2, reads DTGVSQNPRHKITKRGQNVTFRCDPISEHNRLYWYRQTLGQGPEFLTYFQNEAQLEKSRLLSDRFSAERPKGSFSTLEIQRTEQGDSAMYLCASSSDGTHYGYTFGSGTRLTVV.

In its sample, this clone was seen a few times. The chain recombines TRBV4-1 with TRBJ2-1; 8 bases are shared with TRBD2. From germline, CDR1 is MGHRA and CDR2 YSYEKL. J gave up 14 bases and V 0 bases, and 15 bases lay outside the gene matches. The CDR3 has 16 amino acids. The DNA of the CDR3 is TGCGCCAGCAGCCAAGATTTCCCTAGCGGGCCATTCAAGGAGTTCTTC. Protein: CASSQDFPSGPFKEFF.

This chain joins TRBV6-6 and TRBJ1-1, with TRBD1 as a possible D gene (6 bases). Germline V CDR1 and CDR2: MNHNY, SVGAGI (reference sequence). The CDR3 length is 14 residues. Trimming took off 2 bases at V and 1 base at J, with 8 bases between the two ends. CDR3 in DNA: TGTGCCAGCAGTTACGGGGGCTCGAACACTGAAGCTTTCTTT. Its protein is CASSYGGSNTEAFF.

This chain connects TRBV21-1 to TRBJ1-1; the table's D call, TRBD1, has no DNA check behind it. TRBV21-1 counts as a pseudogene. The length of the CDR3 is 11 residues. The CDR3 reads CASSKAQEAFF. The CDR3 nucleotides are TGTGCCAGCAGCAAGGCCCAGGAAGCTTTCTTT.

V usage is TRBV7-9 and J usage is TRBJ2-5, with 7 bases aligning to TRBD1. J was trimmed by 0 bases and V by 5 bases; bases with no gene match: 3. This CDR3 region has 14 residues. Germline values: CDR1 SEHNR, CDR2 FQNEAQ (reference sequence). DNA of the CDR3: TGTGCCAGCAGCGAGGGACAGAACCAAGAGACCCAGTACTTC. It specifies CASSEGQNQETQYF.

In its sample, this clone was seen a few times. V is TRBV5-1 and J is TRBJ2-7, with 7 bases aligning to TRBD1. CDR1 and CDR2 from the germline V gene are SGHRS and YFSETQ. CDR3 length: 16 amino acids. The ends lost 4 bases at V and 4 bases at J; junction bases unmatched: 14. In DNA form, the CDR3 reads TGCGCCAGCAGCCTAAGGCAGGGGGAGACCCCATACGAGCAGTACTTC. Translation: CASSLRQGETPYEQYF.

This clone is labeled medium-sized (0.01 to 0.1%). The chain is built from TRBV28 and TRBJ1-4; the match to TRBD1 covers 10 bases. From germline, CDR1 is MDHEN and CDR2 SYDVKM. The CDR3 is made up of 16 amino acids. The V segment lost 3 bases and the J segment 7 bases; nucleotides outside the gene matches: 8. The CDR3 region is CASSLLSGTGVEKLFF. CDR3 nucleotides: TGTGCCAGCAGTTTGCTATCCGGGACAGGGGTTGAAAAACTGTTTTTT.